This TCR beta chain appears in the sequencing data of a study of T cell responses to AZD1222 COVID-19 vaccine. Study at large: The study pooled second doses at about 4 or about 12 weeks. Broader study findings: Spike as a whole was targeted by vaccine-associated CD4 TCRs, dominant at 160-218 and 743-854. Recipients of two AZD1222 doses showed rising Spike-specific TCR breadth and depth.

Note on this clone: Its cognate antigen is unknown.

Generated by immunoSEQ multiplex PCR, the TCRdb table keeps only in-frame clones and is missing some. The data contain 100,000 to 150,000 clones, 90% to 95% of them singletons. Germline CDR1 and CDR2: LGHNA and YNFKEQ. The CDR3 sequence is 17 residues long. J gave up 6 bases and V 0 bases, and 9 bases lay outside the gene matches. V usage is TRBV4-2 and J usage is TRBJ2-3; 10 positions match TRBD2. The clonotype comes from an adult in good health. Sequenced here: peripheral blood, sampled on day 0 of AZD1222 vaccination. CDR3 sequence: CASSQDPPSGSLDTQYF. DNA of the CDR3: TGTGCCAGCAGCCAAGACCCCCCTAGCGGGAGTCTGGATACGCAGTATTTT.